A single sample gave rise to the 15 T cell receptor beta chains below, sequenced in a study of CD8 T cells in Susac syndrome (dated by TCRdb to between 2019 and 2020). Receptor amplification or capture employed the immunoSEQ multiplex PCR assay. RNA was extracted with the RNeasy kit and about 0.5 to 1 ug was reverse transcribed using random hexamers. TCRdb reanalyzed the raw reads on its own, using fastp at Q25 for trimming and MiXCR for clone calling, and kept in-frame beta chains. A single entry per CDR3 protein holds the most common genes and DNA from its merged rows. The sample has approximately 160,000 distinct CDR3 sequences on record, approximately 95% of them singletons. Of the sample, roughly 0.12% falls within the top ten clones. The source material was CD4+ T cells from PBMCs. These receptors were collected from a human donor with Susac syndrome.

The CDR3 region has the DNA TGCAGTGCCACTAAAGACAGGGGGGGACTCAATCAGCCCCAGCATTTT. Translated: CSATKDRGGLNQPQHF. V usage is TRBV20-1 and J usage is TRBJ1-5; 9 bases are shared with TRBD1. CDR1 DFQATT and CDR2 SNEGSKA come from the germline V gene (reference sequence). CDR3 size: 16 residues. After removal of 6 bases from V and 3 bases from J, the junction contained 12 bases not matched to a gene.

This chain joins TRBV5-1 and TRBJ2-2; a possible D gene is TRBD1 (6 bases). CDR1 is SGHRS and CDR2 is YFSETQ in the germline V gene. Trimming pared 3 bases from V and 2 bases from J, leaving 14 bases between. The CDR3 length is 16 residues. The CDR3 coding sequence is TGCGCCAGCAGCTCCACCGGGACAATAAACACCGGGGAGCTGTTTTTT. Encoded protein: CASSSTGTINTGELFF.

V and J are TRBV29-1 and TRBJ2-7; D remains ambiguous. Germline V CDR1 and CDR2: SQVTM, ANQGSEA. V lost 0 bases and J lost 2, with 8 bases in between. The CDR3 is 13 residues long. The chain's CDR3 is CSVEDHTAYEQYF. DNA of the CDR3: TGCAGCGTTGAAGATCATACAGCCTACGAGCAGTACTTC.

This sequence joins TRBV11-2 and TRBJ1-2; D is unclear. The V and J ends lost 4 bases and 5 bases respectively, with 20 bases between them. Germline V lookup: CDR1 SGHAT, CDR2 FQNNGV. This CDR3 has 16 amino acids. The CDR3, as DNA: TGTGCCAGCAGCTCGACCCGAGACCAGGCTCAATATGGCTACACCTTC. It is translated as CASSSTRDQAQYGYTF.

The chain has TRBV4-1 and TRBJ1-2; tentative D call: TRBD1 (5 bases). This CDR3 comprises 16 residues. Germline CDR1 and CDR2: MGHRA and YSYEKL. The V end lost 1 base, the J end lost 4 bases, and 16 bases lay between the germline ends. The CDR3 protein is CASSQAHPGAFYGYTF. The CDR3 region has the DNA TGCGCCAGCAGCCAAGCCCACCCCGGGGCCTTCTATGGCTACACCTTC.

The V call is TRBV30, the J call TRBJ1-1; 7 bases align to TRBD1. The CDR3 is made up of 13 amino acids. Looked up from germline, CDR1 is GTSNPN and CDR2 is SVGIG (reference sequence). The ends lost 3 bases at V and 5 bases at J; junction bases unmatched: 6. In nucleotides, the CDR3 is TGTGCCTGGAGCACCCAGGGGGATACTGAAGCTTTCTTT. Amino acids: CAWSTQGDTEAFF.

This chain joins TRBV7-9 and TRBJ2-6; no clear D gene. The CDR3 has 15 amino acids. Germline V gives CDR1 SEHNR, CDR2 FQNEAQ (reference sequence). V lost 1 base and J 0 bases, leaving 4 bases between the germline ends. CDR3 residues: CASSLVPSGANVLTF. DNA of the CDR3: TGTGCCAGCAGCTTAGTCCCCTCTGGGGCCAACGTCCTGACTTTC.

This sequence joins TRBV20-1 and TRBJ2-7; D gene unclear. The CDR3 contains 12 residues. The ends were cut back, 3 bases at V and 6 bases at J, with 12 bases in the middle. The V gene's germline CDR1 is DFQATT and CDR2 SNEGSKA (reference sequence). The CDR3 reads CSASREVSEQYF. The CDR3 region has the DNA TGCAGTGCTAGTAGGGAAGTTTCCGAGCAGTACTTC.

In DNA, the CDR3 is TGTGCCAGCAGCTTAGTGGGAAGGGGGCGCGAGCAGTACTTC. Residues: CASSLVGRGREQYF. V is TRBV7-9 and J is TRBJ2-7; 7 bases are a match to TRBD1. V was pared by 1 base and J by 6 bases, with 6 bases of the junction left unmatched. Germline values: CDR1 SEHNR, CDR2 FQNEAQ (reference sequence). The CDR3 contains 14 residues.

V gene TRBV20-1 combines with J gene TRBJ2-2; 14 positions match TRBD2. V was pared by 6 bases and J by 4 bases, with 10 bases of the junction left unmatched. This CDR3 spans 17 amino acids. Germline V CDR1 and CDR2: DFQATT, SNEGSKA (reference sequence). The CDR3 region is CSAIRLAGGRRTGELFF. The CDR3, as DNA: TGCAGTGCGATCCGACTAGCGGGGGGGCGGCGCACCGGGGAGCTGTTTTTT.

The chain carries TRBV15 and TRBJ2-3; no reliable D call. CDR1 and CDR2 (germline): LNHNV, YYDKDF (reference sequence). This CDR3 region has 13 residues. The ends were cut back, 3 bases at V and 1 base at J, with 5 bases in the middle. The DNA of the CDR3 is TGTGCCACCAGCAGCCCAGGCACAGATACGCAGTATTTT. Protein product: CATSSPGTDTQYF.

The genes are TRBV28 and TRBJ2-2; 10 bases fit TRBD2. Germline V gene lookup returns CDR1 MDHEN and CDR2 SYDVKM. The CDR3 is 16 residues long. The V and J ends lost 8 bases and 9 bases, in that order; junction bases with no gene match: 15. In DNA form, the CDR3 reads TGTGCCAGCGACCAACGCGGGGCTAGCGGGAGAAGGGAGCTGTTTTTT. It encodes CASDQRGASGRRELFF.

This rearrangement joins TRBV20-1 to TRBJ1-1, with 7 bases aligning to TRBD1. Germline CDR1 is DFQATT and CDR2 is SNEGSKA (reference sequence). V lost 8 bases and J lost 5; bases outside the gene matches: 11. This CDR3 spans 13 amino acids. The CDR3 loop is CSTNTGVRTEAFF. DNA for the CDR3: TGCAGTACCAATACAGGGGTTCGGACTGAAGCTTTCTTT.

The chain links TRBV20-1 to TRBJ2-5; D perhaps matches TRBD2 (6 bases). Germline CDR1 DFQATT, CDR2 SNEGSKA (reference sequence). V was pared by 0 bases and J by 4 bases, with 21 bases between. The CDR3 contains 17 residues. This chain's CDR3 is CSARDRGSISGRETQYF. DNA for the CDR3: TGCAGTGCTAGAGATCGGGGCTCTATCAGCGGGCGAGAGACCCAGTACTTC.

Only one count was recorded for this clonotype. The V gene is TRBV6-2 or TRBV6-3, the J gene TRBJ2-3; 7 nucleotides line up with TRBD2. The CDR3 is 14 residues long. V gave up 2 bases and J gave up 2 bases; unmatched junction bases: 1. Germline V CDR1 and CDR2: MNHEY, SVGEGT. The chain's CDR3 is CASSYAGDTDTQYF. Written as DNA, the CDR3 is TGTGCCAGCAGTTACGCGGGGGACACAGATACGCAGTATTTT.